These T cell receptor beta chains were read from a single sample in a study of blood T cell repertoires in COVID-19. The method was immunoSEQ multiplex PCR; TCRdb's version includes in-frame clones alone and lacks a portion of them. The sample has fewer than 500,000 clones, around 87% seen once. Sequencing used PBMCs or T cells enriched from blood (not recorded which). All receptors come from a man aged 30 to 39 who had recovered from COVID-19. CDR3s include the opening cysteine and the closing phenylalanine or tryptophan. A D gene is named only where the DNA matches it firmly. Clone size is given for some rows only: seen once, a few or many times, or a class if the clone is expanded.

cdr3_nt: TGTGCCAGCAGCGTTTTTTCGGGGGGGCGCGATCAGCCCCAGCATTTT
cdr3_aa: CASSVFSGGRDQPQHF
j_call: TRBJ1-5
v_call: TRBV11-2
d_call: NA
clone_size: NA

cdr3_nt: TGTGCCAGCAGCTTAGTGGGGACAGGAGATTCTGAAGCTTTCTTT
cdr3_aa: CASSLVGTGDSEAFF
j_call: TRBJ1-1
v_call: TRBV7-8
d_call: TRBD1
clone_size: NA

cdr3_nt: TGTGCCAGCACTCGACCGGGACAGGGAACAGATACGCAGTATTTT
cdr3_aa: CASTRPGQGTDTQYF
j_call: TRBJ2-3
v_call: TRBV6-5
d_call: TRBD1
clone_size: NA

cdr3_nt: TGCGCCAGCAGCTTAAGGGTCGACAGGAACACTGAAGCTTTCTTT
cdr3_aa: CASSLRVDRNTEAFF
j_call: TRBJ1-1
v_call: TRBV5-1
d_call: NA
clone_size: NA

cdr3_nt: TGTGCCAGCAGCTTGTATTTAGCGGGGGGCGGCAATGAGCAGTTCTTC
cdr3_aa: CASSLYLAGGGNEQFF
j_call: TRBJ2-1
v_call: TRBV7-2
d_call: TRBD2
clone_size: NA

cdr3_nt: TGTGCCAGCAGTCCAGCCGGACAGGGGGGGCTCAATGAGCAGTTCTTC
cdr3_aa: CASSPAGQGGLNEQFF
j_call: TRBJ2-1
v_call: TRBV2
d_call: TRBD1
clone_size: NA

cdr3_nt: TGCAGCTCGACAGAACAGACCGAAGCTTTCTTT
cdr3_aa: CSSTEQTEAFF
j_call: TRBJ1-1
v_call: TRBV29-1
d_call: NA
clone_size: NA

cdr3_nt: TGCGCCAGCAGCCAGGTTAACTCCAATGAGCAGTTCTTC
cdr3_aa: CASSQVNSNEQFF
j_call: TRBJ2-1
v_call: TRBV4-1
d_call: NA
clone_size: NA

cdr3_nt: TGTGCCAGCAGAGAAACGTCAGGGGGGCTTAATGAAAAACTGTTTTTT
cdr3_aa: CASRETSGGLNEKLFF
j_call: TRBJ1-4
v_call: TRBV6-1
d_call: TRBD1
clone_size: NA

cdr3_nt: TGCGCCAGCAGCTTGGACCGGGGGGGCAGGTACAATGAGCAGTTCTTC
cdr3_aa: CASSLDRGGRYNEQFF
j_call: TRBJ2-1
v_call: TRBV5-1
d_call: TRBD2
clone_size: NA

cdr3_nt: TGTGCCAGCAGACACACGGGGGTCCGTGAAGCTTTCTTT
cdr3_aa: CASRHTGVREAFF
j_call: TRBJ1-1
v_call: TRBV6-5
d_call: NA
clone_size: NA

cdr3_nt: TGTGCCAGCATGGGGGCTTCTTTATATAGTGAGCAGTTCTTC
cdr3_aa: CASMGASLYSEQFF
j_call: TRBJ2-1
v_call: TRBV6-5
d_call: NA
clone_size: NA

cdr3_nt: TGCGCCAGCAGCCAAGGGACAGGATCCTACAATGAGCAGTTCTTC
cdr3_aa: CASSQGTGSYNEQFF
j_call: TRBJ2-1
v_call: TRBV4-3
d_call: TRBD1
clone_size: NA

cdr3_nt: TGTGCCAGCAGCTTACGGACAGGGAGCACAGATACGCAGTATTTT
cdr3_aa: CASSLRTGSTDTQYF
j_call: TRBJ2-3
v_call: TRBV7-8
d_call: TRBD1
clone_size: NA

cdr3_nt: TGTGCCAGCAGTCAAAGTCTTACAGGGGGTGGGTCACCCCTCCACTTT
cdr3_aa: CASSQSLTGGGSPLHF
j_call: TRBJ1-6
v_call: TRBV27
d_call: TRBD1
clone_size: NA

cdr3_nt: TGTGCCAGCAGCTCCCCTACCATGAACACTGAAGCTTTCTTT
cdr3_aa: CASSSPTMNTEAFF
j_call: TRBJ1-1
v_call: TRBV27
d_call: NA
clone_size: few

cdr3_nt: TGTGCCAGCAGACAGGGGGGGAACACCGGGGAGCTGTTTTTT
cdr3_aa: CASRQGGNTGELFF
j_call: TRBJ2-2
v_call: TRBV2
d_call: TRBD1
clone_size: NA

cdr3_nt: TGTGCCAGCAGCGACGGGGGAGCTTTCTATGGCTACACCTTC
cdr3_aa: CASSDGGAFYGYTF
j_call: TRBJ1-2
v_call: TRBV9
d_call: NA
clone_size: NA